This TCR beta chain was sequenced in a study of T cell responses to AZD1222 COVID-19 vaccine (dated by TCRdb to about 2021). Background for the entire study: AZD1222 recipients with second doses at about 4 weeks or about 12 weeks were pooled, because spike-specific TCR depth and breadth did not differ between schedules. TCR sequencing was performed for approximately 240 trial participants, of whom some 200 were given two doses of AZD1222 and approximately 25 were given two doses of MenACWY control vaccine. Trial participants were enrolled into age subgroups of 18-55, 56-69 and 70-plus years, which contained about 150, 27 and 61 TCR-sequenced participants, respectively.

The CDR3 regions of human TCRbeta chains were subjected to immunosequencing. The authors' pipeline ran thus. TCRs in the repertoires were compared against a reference library of SARS-CoV-2-specific TCRs that had been generated with the MIRA antigen-specificity platform. Breadth was defined as the fraction of unique TCRs that were SARS-CoV-2-associated. Depth was defined as the fraction of total T cells that were SARS-CoV-2-associated. Each spike-specific TCR was assigned to its reactive spike region and to a CD4 or CD8 class using the MIRA data. Log10-transformed breadth and depth values were compared by one-way ANOVA with Sidak's multiple comparisons tests. Drawn from immuneACCESS, this table holds only the in-frame rearrangements with V and J called that TCRdb kept. Clones are partly lost; checked studies trace under half to an unresolved V gene and leave the rest unexplained. The D gene and trimming were derived from the DNA, and the V and J assignments and clone size from that table. For this sample there are about 120,000 clones; 80% to 90% appear just once. The leading ten clones occupy 8% to 10% of the sample.

In the paper's terms, the time point label means: baseline before first vaccination. Vaccinee samples came from UK trials COV001 and COV002, including a single-blind randomized controlled phase 2/3 trial of AZD1222 (ChAdOx1 nCoV-19) in healthy adults. Trial participant PBMC samples were collected at day 0 and day 28 after the second dose for TCRbeta chain sequencing. This clone was counted once. Its antigen is not yet known. No per-base quality is available; no much larger clone lies one base away. General findings and caveats noted by the study authors: No day 14 peak-response samples were available, so repertoires were characterized only after the peak T cell response. The vaccine-associated CD4 TCRs covered the entire spike protein, and the dominant responses fell in regions 160-218 and 743-854. Epitopes outside the regions mutated in the B.1.351 and B.1.1.7 variants were reportedly recognized by nearly half of the unique spike-specific TCRs. The 56-69-year group was small, and its depth increase did not reach significance, likely because of low power. Participants were mostly white British, with more females than males. The authors suggested clonal diversity may have been underestimated. A significant rise in spike-specific TCR breadth and depth was observed after two AZD1222 doses relative to day 0 and relative to MenACWY recipients. Conclusions about previously exposed vaccinees were limited because only six AZD1222 recipients were SARS-CoV-2 seropositive at baseline.

Including cysteine and phenylalanine, the CDR3 has 15 amino acids. Only the CDR3 DNA is retained, 45 bases long and in frame from the first base. Trimming removed 7 bases from V and 9 bases from J; the gene matches leave 14 bases unexplained. Taken from the germline V gene (reference sequence), the CDR1 and CDR2 loops are LGHDT and YNNKEL. The chain employs TRBV3-1 (or the pseudogene TRBV3-2) and TRBJ2-1, with TRBD2 identical over 8 junction bases. The sample here was peripheral blood, taken on day 0 of AZD1222 vaccination. The clonotype was recovered from an adult in good health. The DNA reads TGTGCCAGCACCGTAGACCCTGCGGGAGGATTTGAGCAGTTCTTC. The encoded protein is CASTVDPAGGFEQFF.